A selection of T cell receptor beta chains follows, all from one sample in a study of blood T cell repertoires in COVID-19. Here immunoSEQ multiplex PCR was the method, and the copy in TCRdb shows in-frame clones only, minus some. The profile covers under 250,000 clones, with around 81% appearing a single time and approximately 4.8% taken by the ten largest. The sequenced material came from peripheral blood. The receptor source for this set is a man aged 50 to 60 with active or convalescent COVID-19. Each CDR3 is given with its conserved first and last residue. D genes are given only for firm matches. Where a row states a size, it is once, few, many or the class of an expanded clone; other rows omit it.

D	V	J	size	DNA	CDR3
TRBD1	TRBV7-2	TRBJ1-3	NA	TGTGCCAGCAGCTTAGGGGGACAGGGAACTGGAAACACCATATATTTT	CASSLGGQGTGNTIYF
TRBD1	TRBV19	TRBJ2-7	NA	TGTGCCAGTAGTATCCCCGGACAGGCCCCCTACGAGCAGTACTTC	CASSIPGQAPYEQYF
TRBD2	TRBV18	TRBJ2-7	NA	TGTGCCAGCTCACCCGGGACTAGCAGATACGAGCAGTACTTC	CASSPGTSRYEQYF
NA	TRBV19	TRBJ1-5	NA	TGTGCCAGTAGTACAACAGGGATTAATCAGCCCCAGCATTTT	CASSTTGINQPQHF
NA	TRBV11-1	TRBJ2-1	NA	TGTGCCAGCAGCTTAGTAGACCTCGGGTCCTACAATGAGCAGTTCTTC	CASSLVDLGSYNEQFF
TRBD1	TRBV28	TRBJ2-7	NA	TGTGCCAGCGGGACAGGGAGGGGGTTGGAGCAGTACTTC	CASGTGRGLEQYF
NA	TRBV12-3/TRBV12-4	TRBJ1-5	NA	TGTGCCAGCAGTTTACAGGGGAGGGAGCCCCAGCATTTT	CASSLQGREPQHF
NA	TRBV6-5	TRBJ1-2	NA	TGTGCCAGCAAAGGAGGCCGTCAGAACTATGGCTACACCTTC	CASKGGRQNYGYTF
NA	TRBV9	TRBJ2-1	NA	TGTGCCAGCAGCCCGGGGGACTCAGGCTACAATGAGCAGTTCTTC	CASSPGDSGYNEQFF
NA	TRBV5-1	TRBJ2-3	NA	TGCGCCAGCAGCTTCCTGGACAGTACAACAGATACGCAGTATTTT	CASSFLDSTTDTQYF
NA	TRBV9	TRBJ2-2	NA	TGTGCCAGCAGCAAGAGGGGGGGAGGCACCGGGGAGCTGTTTTTT	CASSKRGGGTGELFF
TRBD2	TRBV5-8	TRBJ2-1	NA	TGTGCCAGCAGCCCCGGGACTAGGACAAGTGAGCAGTTCTTC	CASSPGTRTSEQFF
NA	TRBV19	TRBJ1-6	NA	TGTGCCAGTAGTATCTCACCTGGAGTTTCACCCCTCCACTTT	CASSISPGVSPLHF
TRBD1	TRBV5-8	TRBJ1-6	NA	TGTGCCACCGAGGGACAGGGTCAATCACCCCTCCACTTT	CATEGQGQSPLHF
TRBD2	TRBV11-2	TRBJ2-3	NA	TGTGCCAGCAGAACGGGACGCGGGGGGGCCCCCCCAGATACGCAGTATTTT	CASRTGRGGAPPDTQYF
TRBD2	TRBV7-2	TRBJ2-2	once	TGTGCCAGCAGCTTGAAGGTAGCGGGGGCGGCCACCGGGGAGCTGTTTTTT	CASSLKVAGAATGELFF
NA	TRBV6-5	TRBJ2-2	NA	TGTGCCAGCATGTACAGGACGAACACCGGGGAGCTGTTTTTT	CASMYRTNTGELFF
TRBD1	TRBV4-1	TRBJ1-5	NA	TGCGCCAGCAGCCAAGATCCCAGGGGGAATAGCAATCAGCCCCAGCATTTT	CASSQDPRGNSNQPQHF
NA	TRBV6-4	TRBJ1-2	NA	TGTGCCAGCAGTGCTCAGGGTAACTATGGCTACACCTTC	CASSAQGNYGYTF
TRBD1	TRBV28	TRBJ2-2	NA	TGTGCCAGCAGTCCACCGGGACAGGGCGCCATTAACACCGGGGAGCTGTTTTTT	CASSPPGQGAINTGELFF
TRBD1	TRBV27	TRBJ1-1	NA	TGTGCCAGCAGAACGGACAGGGCTGGCACTGAAGCTTTCTTT	CASRTDRAGTEAFF
NA	TRBV5-3	TRBJ1-2	few	TGTGCCAGAATGTCTAGGGGCCTAGCTAACTATGGCTACACCTTC	CARMSRGLANYGYTF
NA	TRBV4-1	TRBJ1-6	NA	TGCGCCAGCAGCCAAGATCGGGCAGGGTGGTCGCCCCTCCACTTT	CASSQDRAGWSPLHF
NA	TRBV7-2	TRBJ2-3	once	TGTGCCAGCAGCTTAGAGGCGGTGGGTACGCAGTATTTT	CASSLEAVGTQYF
TRBD2	TRBV6-4	TRBJ2-7	NA	TGTGCCAGCAGGAAGGGACTAGCGGCGGAGTCCGAGCAGTACTTC	CASRKGLAAESEQYF
NA	TRBV25-1	TRBJ2-2	NA	TGTGCCAGCAGTGAATTCGGAGGGGTAGCCGGGGAGCTGTTTTTT	CASSEFGGVAGELFF
TRBD1	TRBV27	TRBJ1-2	NA	TGTGCCAGCAGTTACCGGGACAGGGGACATGGCTACACCTTC	CASSYRDRGHGYTF
NA	TRBV18	TRBJ1-4	NA	TGTGCCAGCTCTTCAGTATGGGGGGACAATGAAAAACTGTTTTTT	CASSSVWGDNEKLFF
NA	TRBV5-4	TRBJ1-1	NA	TGTGCCAGCAGCGCTGGGACTAACACTGAAGCTTTCTTT	CASSAGTNTEAFF
NA	TRBV28	TRBJ1-5	NA	TGTGCCAGCAGAGCTCCGGGACGGGTAGCGGGGCCCCAGCATTTT	CASRAPGRVAGPQHF
TRBD1	TRBV18	TRBJ1-5	once	TGTGCCAGCTCACCGGCAGGGGGGAATCAGCCCCAGCATTTT	CASSPAGGNQPQHF
NA	TRBV28	TRBJ1-5	once	TGTGCCAGCAGTTTAAGACAGGCCATACCAGGACAGCCCCAGCATTTT	CASSLRQAIPGQPQHF
TRBD1	TRBV2	TRBJ2-6	NA	TGTGCCAGCAGCGACAGGGTGGCTGGGGCCAACGTCCTGACTTTC	CASSDRVAGANVLTF
NA	TRBV4-3	TRBJ1-4	NA	TGCGCCAGCAGCCAAGATTCCGGGGGGGCAACTAATGAAAAACTGTTTTTT	CASSQDSGGATNEKLFF
NA	TRBV11-2	TRBJ1-6	NA	TGTGCCAGCAGCTTAGGGCAGAATAATTCACCCCTCCACTTT	CASSLGQNNSPLHF
TRBD1	TRBV7-9	TRBJ2-1	NA	TGTGCCAGCAGCCCCCCCGGACAGGGGAAGTTCTTC	CASSPPGQGKFF
NA	TRBV5-5	TRBJ1-5	NA	TGTGCCAACAGCCGGACAGATAATCAGCCCCAGCATTTT	CANSRTDNQPQHF
NA	TRBV5-4	TRBJ1-1	NA	TGTGCCAGCAGCCCCGTGCCTAAGGGGCGGAACACTGAAGCTTTCTTT	CASSPVPKGRNTEAFF
NA	TRBV19	TRBJ1-5	NA	TGTGCCAGTAGTATAGTTTCAGGTAGCAATCAGCCCCAGCATTTT	CASSIVSGSNQPQHF
TRBD1	TRBV9	TRBJ1-4	few	TGTGCCAGCAGCGCCCGGACAGGGGATGGGGGTGAAAAACTGTTTTTT	CASSARTGDGGEKLFF
TRBD2	TRBV11-2	TRBJ2-3	NA	TGTGCCAGCAGCCCGACAATACTAGCGGACACGCAGTATTTT	CASSPTILADTQYF
TRBD2	TRBV29-1	TRBJ2-2	NA	TGCAGCACAGTAGCGGGGGCGAACACCGGGGAGCTGTTTTTT	CSTVAGANTGELFF
TRBD1	TRBV19	TRBJ1-5	few	TGTGCCAGTAGTATACAGGCAGGGGGCGATCAGCCCCAGCATTTT	CASSIQAGGDQPQHF
TRBD2	TRBV7-6	TRBJ2-3	NA	TGTGCCAGCAGCTTAGATGCACCGGGACTAGCGGGGGGCCCCAGCACAGATACGCAGTATTTT	CASSLDAPGLAGGPSTDTQYF
NA	TRBV4-2	TRBJ1-2	once	TGTGCCAGCAGCCCGACGGGGTTTAACTATGGCTACACCTTC	CASSPTGFNYGYTF